Below are 18 T cell receptor beta chains sequenced from a single sample in a study of T-cell reconstitution after alpha-beta-depleted transplantation in children. Preparation of the TCRbeta library was carried out with unique molecular identifiers. One entry per CDR3 protein, called by TCRdb with MiXCR from the PCR reads. The sample has about 980,000 distinct CDR3 sequences; about 30% are singletons. The material was PBMCs, mostly from graft donor cells, obtained 360 days after TCRalphabeta/CD19-depleted stem cell transplant. The receptors were sampled from a boy in the first two years of life who had a stem cell transplant for SCID, so the T cells may come from the graft donor.

The table lists this clonotype with a few counts. The chain uses TRBV9 and TRBJ2-7; 7 nucleotides align to TRBD1. The germline CDR1 and CDR2 sequences are SGDLS and YYNGEE. J gave up 3 bases and V 0 bases, and 6 bases lay outside the gene matches. The CDR3 is 15 amino acids. The CDR3 is CASSVGQGESYEQYF. CDR3 DNA: TGTGCCAGCAGCGTAGGACAGGGCGAGAGCTACGAGCAGTACTTC.

This rearrangement joins TRBV20-1 to TRBJ2-2; TRBD1 is a possible D gene (5 bases). Germline assignment: CDR1 DFQATT and CDR2 SNEGSKA (reference sequence). Trimming shortened V by 6 bases and J by 1 base, and 15 bases separated the two germline ends. This CDR3 is 15 amino acids long. The CDR3: CSAGEADLNTGELFF. CDR3 bases: TGCAGTGCAGGGGAAGCCGACTTGAACACCGGGGAGCTGTTTTTT.

This clonotype was counted a few times. V gene TRBV5-1 combines with J gene TRBJ1-1; D unresolved. Germline V gene data show CDR1 as SGHRS and CDR2 as YFSETQ. This CDR3 comprises 15 residues. Trimming pared 2 bases from V and 11 bases from J, leaving 22 bases between. The CDR3 sequence is CASSFNGRARIFAFF. CDR3 in DNA: TGCGCCAGCAGCTTTAACGGTCGGGCTAGGATTTTTGCTTTCTTT.

V is TRBV5-5 and J is TRBJ2-7, with D perhaps being TRBD1 or TRBD2 (6 bases each). CDR3 length: 14 amino acids. V lost 7 bases to trimming and J lost 1 base, with 15 bases between them. Germline V gene data show CDR1 as SGHKS and CDR2 as YYEKEE (reference sequence). The CDR3 reads CASHRDFLSYEQYF. DNA of the CDR3: TGTGCCAGCCACAGGGACTTCCTGTCCTACGAGCAGTACTTC.

This chain connects TRBV20-1 to TRBJ1-2; TRBD1 matches at 10 bases. The germline V gene has CDR1 DFQATT and CDR2 SNEGSKA (reference sequence). The J segment lost 7 bases and the V segment lost 5 bases, leaving 10 bases of the junction unmatched. The length of the CDR3 is 14 residues. The CDR3 loop is CSARQGANSAGYTF. In DNA form, the CDR3 reads TGCAGTGCTCGACAGGGGGCGAATAGTGCTGGCTACACCTTC.

This rearrangement joins TRBV6-1 to TRBJ1-2; no firm D call. The V end was cut by 6 bases, the J end by 8 bases, with 19 bases between. Germline CDR1 reads MNHNS; CDR2 reads SASEGT. CDR3 length: 14 amino acids. The DNA of the CDR3 is TGTGCCAGCAGGAGAATCCTCGGCGACTCCGGCTACACCTTC. Protein: CASRRILGDSGYTF.

This clonotype was found a few times. The chain links TRBV12-3 or TRBV12-4 to TRBJ2-5, with unresolved D. The CDR3 is made up of 15 amino acids. The V gene lost 2 bases and the J gene lost 5 bases, with 15 bases spanning the gap. CDR3 residues: CASSLLTPGPETQYF. CDR3 bases: TGTGCCAGCAGTTTACTGACGCCAGGACCGGAGACCCAGTACTTC.

Many counts were recorded for this clonotype. The chain joins TRBV14 to TRBJ1-1; D not certain. Per germline, CDR1 SGHDN and CDR2 FVKESK. Trimming pared 4 bases from V and 1 base from J, leaving 7 bases between. The CDR3 contains 13 residues. CDR3 nucleotide sequence: TGTGCCAGCAGCCGCTCAGGGAACACTGAAGCTTTCTTT. This encodes CASSRSGNTEAFF.

In its sample, this clonotype was seen a few times. The chain employs TRBV5-5 and TRBJ2-5; D could derive from TRBD1 or TRBD2 (5 bases each). V was pared by 5 bases and J by 0 bases, with 11 bases between. The CDR3 spans 14 residues. Germline lookup yields CDR1 SGHKS and CDR2 YYEKEE (reference sequence). CDR3 protein: CASRMGRYQETQYF. CDR3 DNA sequence: TGTGCCAGCAGGATGGGACGGTACCAAGAGACCCAGTACTTC.

This clonotype was observed a single time. The J gene is TRBJ2-7, the V gene TRBV4-1, with D possibly TRBD1 on 5 matching bases. CDR3 length: 14 amino acids. V dropped 4 bases and J dropped 1 base, with 11 bases sitting between them. In germline, CDR1 is MGHRA, CDR2 YSYEKL. CDR3 residues: CASSPSRASYEQYF. CDR3 nucleotides: TGCGCCAGCAGCCCCTCCAGGGCTTCCTACGAGCAGTACTTC.

The V and J genes are TRBV12-3 or TRBV12-4 and TRBJ2-2; D is undetermined. V was trimmed by 3 bases and J by 6 bases, leaving 5 bases between them. The CDR3 spans 12 residues. The CDR3 nucleotides are TGTGCCAGCAGTTTTGGTTCCGGGGAGCTGTTTTTT. Its translation is CASSFGSGELFF.

This clonotype came up a few times. This chain uses TRBV5-1 with TRBJ2-4; maybe TRBD1 (6 bases). This CDR3 contains 16 residues. Trimming pared 0 bases from V and 2 bases from J, leaving 12 bases between. Germline CDR1 SGHRS, CDR2 YFSETQ. The CDR3 here is CASSLVGQPTKNIQYF. CDR3 nucleotide sequence: TGCGCCAGCAGCTTGGTAGGACAGCCGACCAAAAACATTCAGTACTTC.

The V gene is TRBV28, the J gene TRBJ2-7; 9 nucleotides align to TRBD1. V gave up 6 bases and J gave up 6 bases; unmatched junction bases: 12. Germline loops: CDR1 MDHEN, CDR2 SYDVKM. The CDR3 has 15 amino acids. Written as DNA, the CDR3 is TGTGCCAGCAGCGACCGGGACAGGGTCCGCTCCGAGCAGTACTTC. Amino acids: CASSDRDRVRSEQYF.

The chain combines TRBV20-1 with TRBJ2-5; TRBD1 might be the D (5 bases). Germline CDR1 is DFQATT and CDR2 is SNEGSKA (reference sequence). The V end lost 1 base, the J end lost 1 base, and 10 bases lay between the germline ends. The CDR3 length is 14 residues. The CDR3 DNA is TGCAGTGCTAGAGTGGTCCAGGGCCAAGAGACCCAGTACTTC. It yields the protein CSARVVQGQETQYF.

The chain combines TRBV13 with TRBJ2-7; 7 bases agree with TRBD2. With V trimmed by 5 bases and J by 3 bases, 7 bases remained unmatched. The CDR3 runs to 14 residues. Per the germline V gene, CDR1 is PRHDT and CDR2 is FYEKMQ (reference sequence). This CDR3 is CASSRRAGVYEQYF. The CDR3 bases are TGTGCCAGCAGCCGCCGGGCGGGGGTCTACGAGCAGTACTTC. The whole variable domain, remainder taken from reference TRBV13 and TRBJ2-7, is AAGVIQSPRHLIKEKRETATLKCYPIPRHDTVYWYQQGPGQDPQFLISFYEKMQSDKGSIPDRFSAQQFSDYHSELNMSSLELGDSALYFCASSRRAGVYEQYFGPGTRLTVT.

This clonotype has a handful of counts. The chain couples TRBV28 to TRBJ1-5; D unresolved. The CDR3 loop spans 16 amino acids. V was pared by 1 base and J by 4 bases, with 14 bases between. CDR1 is MDHEN and CDR2 is SYDVKM in the germline V gene. CDR3 sequence reads: CASSLSRAVGNQPQHF. The DNA for the CDR3 is TGTGCCAGCAGTTTATCGAGGGCGGTGGGGAATCAGCCCCAGCATTTT.

The CDR3 loop is CASSGMGTVNGYTF. The CDR3 DNA follows: TGTGCCAGCTCAGGTATGGGGACGGTGAATGGCTACACCTTC. The rearrangement links TRBV7-9 to TRBJ1-2; D possibly corresponds to TRBD1 (5 bases). The CDR3 consists of 14 residues. V lost 8 bases to trimming and J lost 6 bases, with 19 bases between them. The V gene's germline CDR1 is SEHNR and CDR2 FQNEAQ (reference sequence).

The sample holds a few counts of this clonotype. The chain links TRBV12-3 or TRBV12-4 to TRBJ2-1; 8 positions match TRBD1. With 6 bases clipped from V and 2 bases from J, the junction kept 9 bases outside the gene matches. The CDR3 sequence is 16 residues long. The CDR3, as DNA: TGTGCCAGCAGCATGGACAGGGTGGCCCCCTACAATGAGCAGTTCTTC. It specifies CASSMDRVAPYNEQFF.